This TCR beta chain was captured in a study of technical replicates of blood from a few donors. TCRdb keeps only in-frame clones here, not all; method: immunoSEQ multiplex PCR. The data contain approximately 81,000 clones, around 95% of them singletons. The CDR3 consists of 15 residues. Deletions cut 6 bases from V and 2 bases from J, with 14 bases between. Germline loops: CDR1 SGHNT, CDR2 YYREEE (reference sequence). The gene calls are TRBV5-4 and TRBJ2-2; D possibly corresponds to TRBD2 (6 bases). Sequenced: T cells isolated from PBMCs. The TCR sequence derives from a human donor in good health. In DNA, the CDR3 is TGTGCCAGCACCCTTGGAGCGGGTAACACCGGGGAGCTGTTTTTT. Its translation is CASTLGAGNTGELFF. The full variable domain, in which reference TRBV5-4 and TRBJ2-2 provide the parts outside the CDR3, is ETGVTQSPTHLIKTRGQQVTLRCSSQSGHNTVSWYQQALGQGPQFIFQYYREEENGRGNFPPRFSGLQFPNYSSELNVNALELDDSALYLCASTLGAGNTGELFFGEGSRLTVL.